At least ten counts were recorded for the clone carrying this TCR beta chain. Time point indicated: healthy volunteer bleed at 6 weeks. RNA extraction used unfractionated whole blood as the source of total RNA. The sample belongs to a study of human T cells and chemical hapten exposure. Per germline, CDR1 SGHAT and CDR2 FQNNGV. V shed 0 bases, J shed 2 bases, and the junction held 5 bases outside the gene matches. The CDR3 length is 17 residues. In the original workflow: Samples contained a median of roughly 96,000 TCRs, with a range of roughly 23,224 to 700,000. TCRdb recomputed calls from the RACE reads with MiXCR, one row per CDR3 protein. What appears here as the V and J calls and clone size reflects TCRdb's work, not the paper's. This table holds more than 75,000 distinct CDR3 sequences, 8.6% found once.

The specimen sequenced was whole blood. The TCR originated in a male donor in good health. Some clones in this sample may be carry-over from other donors' samples. The rearrangement links TRBV11-2 to TRBJ2-3; 10 bases are a match to TRBD2. CDR3 loop: CASSLDLAGAFTDTQYF. CDR3 DNA sequence: TGTGCCAGCAGCTTAGATCTAGCGGGGGCCTTCACAGATACGCAGTATTTT.